Presented here are 32 T cell receptor beta chains from one specimen sequenced in a study of blood T cell repertoires in COVID-19. Assay: immunoSEQ multiplex PCR; the TCRdb copy retains only in-frame clones and omits some. In the table there are 60,000 to 70,000 clones, about 88% of which are singletons. Specimen: peripheral blood. All receptors derive from a woman in her sixties or seventies with COVID-19, enrolled during active disease.

The chain has TRBV19 and TRBJ1-2, with a tentative D call TRBD1 (6 bases). Germline V gene sequence: CDR1 LNHDA, CDR2 SQIVND (reference sequence). The V gene lost 5 bases and the J gene lost 2 bases, with 12 bases spanning the gap. CDR3 length: 14 residues. CDR3 sequence (DNA): TGTGCCAGTAGTGCCCAGGGGTGGAACTATGGCTACACCTTC. This translates into CASSAQGWNYGYTF.

The chain carries TRBV6-4 and TRBJ2-1; D is unclear. The germline V gene encodes CDR1 MRHNA and CDR2 SNTAGT. Trimming left V 3 bases short and J 0 bases short, with 9 bases between. This CDR3 comprises 15 residues. The CDR3 bases are TGTGCCAGCAGTGAAAACCCGAGCTCCTACAATGAGCAGTTCTTC. The encoded protein is CASSENPSSYNEQFF.

V usage is TRBV19 and J usage is TRBJ2-2; 7 bases line up with TRBD1. The CDR3 is made up of 16 amino acids. Germline V gene sequence: CDR1 LNHDA, CDR2 SQIVND (reference sequence). Losses at the gene ends were 2 bases for V and 2 bases for J; bases not matched to a gene: 5. CDR3 amino acids: CASSIRTGQNTGELFF. The CDR3 nucleotides read TGTGCCAGTAGTATACGGACAGGACAAAACACCGGGGAGCTGTTTTTT.

This clone turned up a few times. DNA for the CDR3: TGTGCCAGCAAAACAGGCCAAGGACCCTCCTACGAGCAGTACTTC. This encodes CASKTGQGPSYEQYF. The V gene is TRBV28, the J gene TRBJ2-7; tentative D call: TRBD1 (5 bases). Germline V gene data show CDR1 as MDHEN and CDR2 as SYDVKM. V was shortened by 7 bases and J by 0 bases, with 16 bases between the two germline ends. This CDR3 is built from 15 residues.

For this clone: The CDR3 ends on some other residue instead of the conserved phenylalanine or tryptophan, so this is likely a read error. The limits of the CDR3 on the DNA are not certain, so only TCRdb's listed CDR3 is given. V gene TRBV3-1 (or the pseudogene TRBV3-2) combines with J gene TRBJ2-3; TRBD1, the table's D call, was not compared with the DNA. The germline gives CDR1 LGHDT, CDR2 YNNKEL (reference sequence). Ends included, the CDR3 has 13 residues. The CDR3: CASSQTDREGVSV.

This clone showed up just once. The chain employs TRBV5-1 and TRBJ2-1; possibly TRBD2 for D (6 bases). The CDR3 length is 19 residues. Trimming took 6 bases from V and 1 from J, leaving 26 bases between them. Germline V CDR1 and CDR2: SGHRS, YFSETQ. The CDR3 here is CASTTRGGSQDGSYNEQFF. CDR3 nucleotides: TGCGCCAGCACTACCCGGGGAGGTTCCCAGGACGGGTCCTACAATGAGCAGTTCTTC.

The chain joins TRBV6-2 or TRBV6-3 to TRBJ2-1; D is unresolved. This CDR3 comprises 11 residues. Germline CDR1 MNHEY, CDR2 SVGEGT. Trimming removed 2 bases from V and 10 bases from J, with 6 bases in between. Here the CDR3 reads CASSYPTEQFF. The CDR3 DNA sequence: TGTGCCAGCAGTTACCCGACAGAGCAGTTCTTC.

The chain recombines TRBV4-3 with TRBJ2-1; 9 bases agree with TRBD2. This CDR3 is built from 18 residues. V shed 0 bases, J shed 10 bases, and the junction held 16 bases outside the gene matches. In germline, CDR1 is LGHNA, CDR2 YSLEER. Here the CDR3 DNA reads TGCGCCAGCAGCCAAGAATTGGCTAGCGGGAACTTCTTGAGGGAGCAGTTCTTC. It codes for CASSQELASGNFLREQFF.

V gene TRBV5-1 combines with J gene TRBJ2-2; 7 bases agree with TRBD1. Germline CDR1 and CDR2: SGHRS and YFSETQ. This CDR3 has 16 amino acids. Trimming took 3 bases from V and 5 from J; bases not matched to a gene: 10. In DNA form, the CDR3 reads TGCGCCAGCAGCTCCTCCGGGACAGTTACTACCGGGGAGCTGTTTTTT. Translation gives CASSSSGTVTTGELFF.

The gene calls are TRBV11-3 and TRBJ1-3; unclear D gene. This CDR3 has 12 residues. Per the germline V gene, CDR1 is SGHNT and CDR2 is YENEEA. V was clipped by 5 bases and J by 4 bases, with 6 bases between them. CDR3: CASSPVGNTIYF. CDR3 DNA sequence: TGTGCCAGCAGCCCGGTCGGAAACACCATATATTTT.

In its sample, this clone was seen once. The chain couples TRBV19 to TRBJ2-3; 11 positions agree with TRBD1. This CDR3 has 14 amino acids. V shed 5 bases, J shed 8 bases, and the junction held 6 bases outside the gene matches. Germline V gene sequence: CDR1 LNHDA, CDR2 SQIVND (reference sequence). CDR3 sequence: CASSQGQGAATQYF. CDR3 nucleotide sequence: TGTGCCAGTAGTCAAGGACAGGGGGCAGCTACGCAGTATTTT.

The rearrangement uses TRBV28 and TRBJ2-7; 7 bases are shared with TRBD2. Germline V gene lookup returns CDR1 MDHEN and CDR2 SYDVKM. V was clipped by 6 bases and J by 4 bases; unmatched bases: 9. This CDR3 comprises 14 residues. The CDR3 DNA reads as TGTGCCAGCAGGGCGTGGACTAGGAAGTACGAGCAGTACTTC. Translation: CASRAWTRKYEQYF. Complete variable domain (other parts from reference TRBV28 and TRBJ2-7): DVKVTQSSRYLVKRTGEKVFLECVQDMDHENMFWYRQDPGLGLRLIYFSYDVKMKEKGDIPEGYSVSREKKERFSLILESASTNQTSMYLCASRAWTRKYEQYFGPGTRLTVT.

CDR3 DNA sequence: TGTGCCTGGCAATTAGTCGGGGGCAATCAGCCCCAGCATTTT. Translated, it gives CAWQLVGGNQPQHF. The rearrangement joins TRBV30 to TRBJ1-5; no clear D. CDR1 and CDR2 (germline): GTSNPN, SVGIG (reference sequence). V lost 5 bases to trimming and J lost 2 bases, with 13 bases between them. CDR3 length equals 14 residues. Using reference TRBV30 and TRBJ1-5 for the parts outside the CDR3, the full variable domain is SQTIHQWPATLVQPVGSPLSLECTVEGTSNPNLYWYRQAAGRGLQLLFYSVGIGQISSEVPQNLSASRPQDRQFILSSKKLLLSDSGFYLCAWQLVGGNQPQHFGDGTRLSIL.

This clone has a handful of counts. The chain is built from TRBV28 and TRBJ1-6, with a tentative D call TRBD1 (6 bases). This CDR3 region has 14 residues. In germline, CDR1 is MDHEN, CDR2 SYDVKM. The V end lost 6 bases, the J end lost 6 bases, and 12 bases lay between the germline ends. CDR3 in DNA: TGTGCCAGCAGGCCACAGGGCCCTAATTCACCCCTCCACTTT. Translating gives CASRPQGPNSPLHF.

The CDR3 DNA follows: TGTGCCAGCAGTTACCTGACCGGGACAGGGAACGAGCAGTACTTC. Protein product: CASSYLTGTGNEQYF. This rearrangement joins TRBV6-6 to TRBJ2-7, with 9 bases fitting TRBD1. CDR1 MNHNY and CDR2 SVGAGI come from the germline V gene (reference sequence). J lost 5 bases, V lost 2 bases, and 7 bases had no gene match. The CDR3 runs 15 residues.

There are a few counts of this clone. The chain recombines TRBV2 with TRBJ2-1, with 10 bases lining up with TRBD2. Germline CDR1 is SNHLY and CDR2 is FYNNEI. V shed 4 bases, J shed 2 bases, and the junction held 2 bases outside the gene matches. The length of the CDR3 is 15 residues. DNA of the CDR3: TGTGCCAGCAGTGGGGGACTAGCGCCCTACAATGAGCAGTTCTTC. This encodes CASSGGLAPYNEQFF.

The rearrangement joins TRBV11-3 to TRBJ1-4; TRBD1 agrees at 10 bases. V shed 3 bases and J 7 bases; nucleotides not matched to a gene: 2. CDR3 size: 14 residues. Germline CDR1 reads SGHNT; CDR2 reads YENEEA. In nucleotides, the CDR3 is TGTGCCAGCAGCTTTGGGACAGGGGCTGAAAAACTGTTTTTT. Translation: CASSFGTGAEKLFF.

The chain carries TRBV19 and TRBJ2-1, with D possibly matching TRBD1 (6 bases). The CDR3 runs 13 residues. V dropped 5 bases and J dropped 6 bases, with 11 bases sitting between them. Germline V CDR1 and CDR2: LNHDA, SQIVND (reference sequence). The CDR3 reads CASSVTGGNEQFF. CDR3 coding DNA: TGTGCCAGTAGTGTGACAGGAGGCAATGAGCAGTTCTTC.

V usage is TRBV5-4 and J usage is TRBJ1-1, with D unclear. CDR1 and CDR2 (germline): SGHNT, YYREEE (reference sequence). V dropped 0 bases and J dropped 0 bases, with 18 bases sitting between them. This CDR3 is 18 amino acids long. The CDR3 sequence is CASSLGVSGRSMNTEAFF. In DNA form, the CDR3 reads TGTGCCAGCAGCTTGGGAGTATCGGGTCGTTCCATGAACACTGAAGCTTTCTTT.

The chain joins TRBV30 to TRBJ1-1, with 7 bases fitting TRBD1. Germline assignment: CDR1 GTSNPN and CDR2 SVGIG (reference sequence). CDR3 length: 13 amino acids. The CDR3 loop reads CAFHDPGGQEAFF. The CDR3 bases are TGTGCTTTCCATGACCCAGGGGGACAAGAAGCTTTCTTT. Complete variable domain (other parts from reference TRBV30 and TRBJ1-1): SQTIHQWPATLVQPVGSPLSLECTVEGTSNPNLYWYRQAAGRGLQLLFYSVGIGQISSEVPQNLSASRPQDRQFILSSKKLLLSDSGFYLCAFHDPGGQEAFFGQGTRLTVV.

DNA for the CDR3: TGTGCCAGTAGTGTCCTGACTAGCGATAGCAATGAGCAGTTCTTC. As protein: CASSVLTSDSNEQFF. The chain is built from TRBV19 and TRBJ2-1; 8 nucleotides line up with TRBD2. The CDR3 runs to 15 residues. Germline V lookup: CDR1 LNHDA, CDR2 SQIVND (reference sequence). Losses at the gene ends were 5 bases for V and 6 bases for J; bases not matched to a gene: 9.

This chain uses TRBV29-1 with TRBJ2-3; 9 bases agree with TRBD2. Trimming removed 8 bases from V and 0 bases from J; junction bases left unmatched: 6. This CDR3 region has 14 residues. Germline values: CDR1 SQVTM, CDR2 ANQGSEA. The CDR3 reads CSTSSGTSTDTQYF. Written as DNA, the CDR3 is TGCAGCACATCTAGCGGGACTAGCACAGATACGCAGTATTTT.

The chain is built from TRBV5-1 and TRBJ2-1, with TRBD2 matching over 11 bases. The CDR3 has 16 amino acids. The germline gives CDR1 SGHRS, CDR2 YFSETQ. V lost 0 bases, J lost 7 bases, and 6 bases stayed unmatched. CDR3 protein: CASSLAGLAGGNEQFF. The CDR3 DNA follows: TGCGCCAGCAGCTTGGCCGGGCTAGCGGGGGGTAATGAGCAGTTCTTC.

This chain connects TRBV7-9 to TRBJ1-2; D is unclear. CDR1 SEHNR and CDR2 FQNEAQ come from the germline V gene (reference sequence). The V gene lost 1 base and the J gene lost 0 bases, with 9 bases spanning the gap. The CDR3 consists of 15 residues. CDR3 sequence reads: CASSLVRGANYGYTF. CDR3 in DNA: TGTGCCAGCAGCTTAGTCAGAGGAGCTAACTATGGCTACACCTTC.

The V gene is TRBV30, the J gene TRBJ2-3; TRBD2 matches at 12 bases. CDR3 length: 16 residues. The trim removed 2 bases at V and 0 bases at J, leaving 3 bases unmatched. Germline CDR1 and CDR2: GTSNPN and SVGIG (reference sequence). The CDR3 DNA reads TGTGCCTGGAGTACGGGACTAGCGGGTAGCACAGATACGCAGTATTTT. It translates to CAWSTGLAGSTDTQYF.

The rearrangement joins TRBV11-2 to TRBJ2-5; 11 bases fit TRBD1. Germline CDR1 SGHAT, CDR2 FQNNGV. Trimming at V came to 2 bases and at J to 5 bases, leaving 4 bases not matched to a gene. The CDR3 consists of 15 residues. CDR3 region: CASSLLGTGGETQYF. The CDR3 region has the DNA TGTGCCAGCAGCTTATTAGGGACAGGGGGTGAGACCCAGTACTTC.

V gene TRBV28 combines with J gene TRBJ2-3; 10 nucleotides line up with TRBD2. The CDR3 runs to 19 residues. Germline V CDR1 and CDR2: MDHEN, SYDVKM. V lost 8 bases to trimming and J lost 1 base; unmatched junction nucleotides: 18. CDR3 nucleotides: TGTGCCAGCCCGCCTTGGGTGGGGCTAGCGGGAGCCGGCACAGATACGCAGTATTTT. Its translation is CASPPWVGLAGAGTDTQYF.

The CDR3 loop reads CASSPQQETYEQYF. In DNA, the CDR3 is TGTGCCAGCTCACCACAACAGGAAACCTACGAGCAGTACTTC. The chain joins TRBV18 to TRBJ2-7; possibly TRBD1 for D (5 bases). The CDR3 contains 14 residues. The V gene's germline CDR1 is KGHSH and CDR2 LQKENI. V lost 1 base and J lost 2, with 9 bases in between.

The chain carries TRBV10-3 and TRBJ2-2; no firm D call. The CDR3 spans 13 residues. From germline, CDR1 is ENHRY and CDR2 SYGVKD. Trimming pared 3 bases from V and 2 bases from J, leaving 4 bases between. The CDR3: CAISDTNTGELFF. The CDR3 coding sequence is TGTGCCATCAGTGATACAAACACCGGGGAGCTGTTTTTT.

This clone was recorded only once. CDR3 nucleotide sequence: TGTGCCAGTATTGGAGGGCAGGGTGGAGTCACAGATACGCAGTATTTT. Encoded protein: CASIGGQGGVTDTQYF. The chain links TRBV19 to TRBJ2-3, with TRBD2 as a possible D gene (6 bases). The CDR3 is 16 amino acids. The V and J ends lost 7 bases and 2 bases respectively, with 19 bases between them. The germline gives CDR1 LNHDA, CDR2 SQIVND (reference sequence).

This chain joins TRBV5-1 and TRBJ2-1; 15 positions agree with TRBD2. Germline CDR1 is SGHRS and CDR2 is YFSETQ. This CDR3 is 15 amino acids long. After removal of 4 bases from V and 12 bases from J, the junction contained 8 bases not matched to a gene. The CDR3 region has the DNA TGCGCCAGCAGCCCGGGGACTAGCGGGGGGCATGGGCAGTTCTTC. It yields the protein CASSPGTSGGHGQFF. Combining the CDR3 with reference TRBV5-1 and TRBJ2-1 gives the whole variable domain KAGVTQTPRYLIKTRGQQVTLSCSPISGHRSVSWYQQTPGQGLQFLFEYFSETQRNKGNFPGRFSGRQFSNSRSEMNVSTLELGDSALYLCASSPGTSGGHGQFFGPGTRLTVL.

This clone was counted a few times. The gene calls are TRBV18 and TRBJ1-3; D may be TRBD1 (6 bases). Germline CDR1 is KGHSH and CDR2 is LQKENI. This CDR3 comprises 16 residues. With 3 bases removed from V and 0 bases from J, the gap between germline ends came to 12 bases. The CDR3 is CASSPLDSISGNTIYF. The CDR3 region has the DNA TGTGCCAGCTCACCCCTGGACAGTATCTCTGGAAACACCATATATTTT. The variable domain in full, with the rest retrieved from reference TRBV18 and TRBJ1-3, is NAGVMQNPRHLVRRRGQEARLRCSPMKGHSHVYWYRQLPEEGLKFMVYLQKENIIDESGMPKERFSAEFPKEGPSILRIQQVVRGDSAAYFCASSPLDSISGNTIYFGEGSWLTVV.